Listed below are T cell receptor beta chains from one sample, sequenced in a study of vaccination effects on CD4 cells after COVID-19. Using immunoSEQ multiplex PCR, the repertoire was profiled, and TCRdb retains in-frame clones only, with some absent. The sample lists some 68,000 clones, about 86% occurring once. These receptors' antigens are unknown. The sequences come from CD4+ T cells from PBMCs cultured with HCoV-229E spike peptides, collected after COVID-19 vaccination. Receptors were obtained from a human donor who received a COVID-19 vaccine. CDR3s include the opening cysteine and the closing phenylalanine or tryptophan. D genes are given only for firm matches. Rows give clone size only sometimes, using once, few, many, or a class for an expanded clone.

>TRBJ2-1|NA|15|once|TRBV7-2
TGTGCCAGCAGATGGGGGTGGGGGGCTCAGGATGAGCAGTTCTTC
CASRWGWGAQDEQFF
>TRBJ2-3|TRBD1|15|NA|TRBV6-5
TGTGCCAGCAGCACTTGGACAGGGGGCACAGATACGCAGTATTTT
CASSTWTGGTDTQYF
>TRBJ2-3|NA|16|NA|TRBV19
TGTGCCAGTAGTATAGATTCACTACCTAGCACAGATACGCAGTATTTT
CASSIDSLPSTDTQYF
>TRBJ1-1|NA|13|NA|TRBV6-5
TGTGCCAGCGTATTTAGATCGAACACTGAAGCTTTCTTT
CASVFRSNTEAFF
>TRBJ1-4|NA|15|NA|TRBV6-5
TGTGCCAGCAGTTACACGACGCCTCCTAATGAAAAACTGTTTTTT
CASSYTTPPNEKLFF
>TRBJ1-5|TRBD1|17|NA|TRBV10-3
TGTGCCATCAGTGAGTCGGGGGGACAGGGCCTCAATCAGCCCCAGCATTTT
CAISESGGQGLNQPQHF
>TRBJ1-1|NA|15|NA|TRBV3-1/TRBV3-2
TGTGCCAGCAGCCCCCTTGGAGAGATGAACACTGAAGCTTTCTTT
CASSPLGEMNTEAFF
>TRBJ2-1|NA|14|NA|TRBV5-1
TGCGCCAGCAGATTGGCAAGCTCCTACAATGAGCAGTTCTTC
CASRLASSYNEQFF
>TRBJ2-2|NA|13|NA|TRBV3-1/TRBV3-2
TGTGCCAGCAGCCAAGATTCAGGTGGGGAGCTGTTTTTT
CASSQDSGGELFF
>TRBJ1-5|NA|15|NA|TRBV7-9
TGTGCCAGCAGCTTAGTAGGGACGGGCAATCAGCCCCAGCATTTT
CASSLVGTGNQPQHF
>TRBJ1-1|NA|16|NA|TRBV5-5
TGTGCCAGCAGCTTGGTAAATATGGGGTTGAACACTGAAGCTTTCTTT
CASSLVNMGLNTEAFF
>TRBJ1-2|TRBD1|15|once|TRBV5-1
TGCGCCAGCAGCTTGGCCGTGACAGGGGAATATGGCTACACCTTC
CASSLAVTGEYGYTF
>TRBJ1-2|NA|13|NA|TRBV6-5
TGTGCCAGCGGGACCCTGCCACTCTATGGCTACACCTTC
CASGTLPLYGYTF
>TRBJ1-6|TRBD1|15|few|TRBV6-5
TGTGCCAGCAGTTACGACAGGGGCCATAATTCACCCCTCCACTTT
CASSYDRGHNSPLHF
>TRBJ2-4|TRBD1|21|NA|TRBV4-3
TGCGCCAGCAGCCAATCTAGGATCGGGACAGGAGGGCTTATTACCAAAAACATTCAGTACTTC
CASSQSRIGTGGLITKNIQYF
>TRBJ2-1|TRBD2|16|NA|TRBV3-1/TRBV3-2
TGTGCCAGCAGCCAAGTCCACGGCGGGGGGGACAATGAGCAGTTCTTC
CASSQVHGGGDNEQFF
>TRBJ1-6|TRBD1|15|NA|TRBV2
TGTGCCAGCAGTGTACAGGGGATTAATAATTCACCCCTCCACTTT
CASSVQGINNSPLHF
>TRBJ2-5|NA|10|NA|TRBV2
TGTGCCAGCAGTGATGAGACCCAGTACTTC
CASSDETQYF
>TRBJ1-5|NA|14|few|TRBV19
TGTGCCAGTAGTATTTTTAGAAGCAATCAGCCCCAGCATTTT
CASSIFRSNQPQHF
>TRBJ2-2|NA|14|NA|TRBV6-4
TGTGCCAGCAGTGCACGGACAATAGGCGGGGAGCTGTTTTTT
CASSARTIGGELFF
>TRBJ1-1|NA|14|NA|TRBV6-5
TGTGCCAGCACCCGGACCCCCAAAGACACTGAAGCTTTCTTT
CASTRTPKDTEAFF
>TRBJ1-5|NA|13|NA|TRBV28
TGTGCCAGCAGGCCGGGAGCCTATCAGCCCCAGCATTTT
CASRPGAYQPQHF
>TRBJ1-6|NA|12|NA|TRBV7-9
TGTGCCAGCAGCCCTCCGTCGGGTAAACTCCACTTT
CASSPPSGKLHF
>TRBJ2-2|NA|17|NA|TRBV19
TGTGCCAGTACCCCCACCCGTTGGACAACGAACACCGGGGAGCTGTTTTTT
CASTPTRWTTNTGELFF
>TRBJ2-4|NA|15|NA|TRBV28
TGTGCCAGCTTATCCCAAGCGGGACAGAGAAACATTCAGTACTTC
CASLSQAGQRNIQYF
>TRBJ2-3|TRBD2|17|NA|TRBV6-1
TGTGCCAGCAGTGTGACTAGCGGGGGCCCTAGCACAGATACGCAGTATTTT
CASSVTSGGPSTDTQYF
>TRBJ1-5|NA|14|NA|TRBV25-1
TGTGCCAGCAGTGCCGGGTATAGCAATCAGCCCCAGCATTTT
CASSAGYSNQPQHF
>TRBJ2-5|NA|12|NA|TRBV6-2/TRBV6-3
TGTGCCAGCAGTGCCCAAGTGGGGGACCAGTACTTC
CASSAQVGDQYF
>TRBJ1-5|NA|14|once|TRBV6-1
TGTGCCAGCAGTGACAGGGGTCCGAATCAGCCCCAGCATTTT
CASSDRGPNQPQHF
>TRBJ1-2|NA|15|NA|TRBV6-5
TGTGCCAGCAGGCCCTCCGGGAAGGCTAACTATGGCTACACCTTC
CASRPSGKANYGYTF
>TRBJ2-1|NA|17|NA|TRBV7-3
TGTGCCAGCAGCCCCCGAAGGGTCGGGAGCTCCTACAATGAGCAGTTCTTC
CASSPRRVGSSYNEQFF
>TRBJ2-2|NA|13|NA|TRBV2
TGTGCCAGCAGGACGGGAAACACCGGGGAGCTGTTTTTT
CASRTGNTGELFF
>TRBJ2-3|TRBD1|19|NA|TRBV7-3
TGTGCCAGCAGCTTACGGATAGGCGTGGGACAGGGTCGGGCAGATACGCAGTATTTT
CASSLRIGVGQGRADTQYF
>TRBJ1-2|NA|12|NA|TRBV5-1
TGCGCCAGCAGCGACGGCAGCTATGGCTACACCTTC
CASSDGSYGYTF
>TRBJ1-1|NA|12|NA|TRBV5-1
TGCGCCAGCAGCGATCCCAACACTGAAGCTTTCTTT
CASSDPNTEAFF
>TRBJ1-2|TRBD1|14|few|TRBV4-1
TGCGCCAGCAGCCAGGCGGACAGGCGGGATGGCTACACCTTC
CASSQADRRDGYTF
>TRBJ2-1|NA|15|NA|TRBV19
TGTGCCAGTAGTTTGGTTGCGGGACAGACCTATGAGCAGTTCTTC
CASSLVAGQTYEQFF
>TRBJ2-5|NA|14|NA|TRBV7-2
TGTGCCAGCAGCTTAGCGGGGACTGGGGAGACCCAGTACTTC
CASSLAGTGETQYF
>TRBJ1-2|NA|11|NA|TRBV3-1/TRBV3-2
TGTGCCAGCAGCCATTTTGGGGACTACACCTTC
CASSHFGDYTF
>TRBJ2-3|NA|15|NA|TRBV19
TGTGCCAGTAGCACGAAGACAGGTTTTACAGATACGCAGTATTTT
CASSTKTGFTDTQYF
>TRBJ1-5|NA|19|NA|TRBV6-2/TRBV6-3
TGTGCCAGCAGTTCCCCGGGGGCAGAGAGTTTACGGAGCAATCAGCCCCAGCATTTT
CASSSPGAESLRSNQPQHF
>TRBJ1-1|TRBD1|13|NA|TRBV10-3
TGTGCCACGGCGACAGGGATGAACACTGAAGCTTTCTTT
CATATGMNTEAFF
>TRBJ2-1|TRBD2|15|once|TRBV24-1
TGTGCCACCAGTGACCCCGGGACTAGCGGGGACGAGCAGTTCTTC
CATSDPGTSGDEQFF